The clone carrying this T cell receptor beta chain appeared a single time. This sample is drawn from a study of cytomegalovirus exposure and HLA in healthy donors. J was trimmed by 5 bases and V by 6 bases; bases with no gene match: 16. The V gene's germline CDR1 is LNHDA and CDR2 SQIVND (reference sequence). This CDR3 is built from 17 residues. Use of 60 Vbeta and 13 Jbeta primers characterized the PCR. Data came from immunoSEQ multiplex PCR; TCRdb stores just in-frame clones and leaves some out. The sample shows roughly 140,000 clones, around three quarters of them seen only once. This TCR derives from a woman aged 40 to 50 in good health and CMV-seropositive. The rearrangement joins TRBV19 to TRBJ2-5, with TRBD2 matching over 9 bases. Specimen: PBMCs. As DNA, the CDR3 is TGTGCCAGTAGCAGTAGCGGGCGGGGGGGCAATTTTGAGACCCAGTACTTC. Its protein product is CASSSSGRGGNFETQYF.